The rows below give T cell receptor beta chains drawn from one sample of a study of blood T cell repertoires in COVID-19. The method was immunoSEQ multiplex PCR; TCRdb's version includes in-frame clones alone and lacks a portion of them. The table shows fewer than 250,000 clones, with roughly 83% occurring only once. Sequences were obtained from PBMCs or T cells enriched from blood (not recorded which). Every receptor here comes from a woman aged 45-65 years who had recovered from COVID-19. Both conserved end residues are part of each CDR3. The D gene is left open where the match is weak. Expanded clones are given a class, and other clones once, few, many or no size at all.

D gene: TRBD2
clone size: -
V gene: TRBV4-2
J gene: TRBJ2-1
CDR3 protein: CASSRTSGMSGRYNEQFF
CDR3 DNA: TGTGCCAGCAGCCGGACTAGCGGGATGTCTGGGCGGTACAATGAGCAGTTCTTC

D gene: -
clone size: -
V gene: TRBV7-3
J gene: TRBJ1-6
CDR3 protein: CASSEGGDSPLHF
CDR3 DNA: TGTGCCAGCAGCGAGGGCGGGGATTCACCCCTCCACTTT

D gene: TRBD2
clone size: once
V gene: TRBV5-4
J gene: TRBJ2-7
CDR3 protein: CASSLRFRVSGGAHEQYF
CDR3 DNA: TGTGCCAGCAGCTTGCGTTTCAGAGTCAGCGGGGGGGCCCACGAGCAGTACTTC

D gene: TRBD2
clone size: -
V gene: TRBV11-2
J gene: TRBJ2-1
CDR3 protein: CASSPRGLAGGEQFF
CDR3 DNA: TGTGCCAGCAGCCCCCGGGGGTTGGCGGGAGGTGAGCAGTTCTTC

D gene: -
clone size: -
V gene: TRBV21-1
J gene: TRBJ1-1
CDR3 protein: CASSNFTGRMNTEAFF
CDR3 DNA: TGTGCCAGCAGCAATTTCACAGGGAGAATGAACACTGAAGCTTTCTTT

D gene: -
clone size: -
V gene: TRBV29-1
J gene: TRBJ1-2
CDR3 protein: CSVEDIEQTNYGYTF
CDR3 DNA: TGCAGCGTTGAAGATATCGAACAGACTAACTATGGCTACACCTTC

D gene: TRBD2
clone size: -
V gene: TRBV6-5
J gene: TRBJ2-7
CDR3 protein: CASSYGSGGPYEQYF
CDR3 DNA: TGTGCCAGCAGTTACGGATCGGGGGGGCCCTACGAGCAGTACTTC

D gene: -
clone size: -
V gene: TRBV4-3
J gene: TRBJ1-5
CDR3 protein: CASSQEVQYSNQPQHF
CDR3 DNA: TGCGCCAGCAGCCAAGAAGTACAGTATAGCAATCAGCCCCAGCATTTT

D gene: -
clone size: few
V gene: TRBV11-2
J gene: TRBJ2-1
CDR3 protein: CASSRRGWDNEQFF
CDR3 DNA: TGTGCCAGCAGCCGACGGGGGTGGGACAATGAGCAGTTCTTC

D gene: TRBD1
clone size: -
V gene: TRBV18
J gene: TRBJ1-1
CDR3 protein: CASSVLEEGAQGEAFF
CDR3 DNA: TGTGCCAGCTCAGTTCTCGAGGAGGGGGCCCAGGGGGAAGCTTTCTTT

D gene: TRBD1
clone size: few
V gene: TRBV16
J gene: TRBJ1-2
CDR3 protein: CASSQSGTGGGMF
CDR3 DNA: TGTGCCAGCAGCCAATCCGGCACAGGGGGCGGAATGTTC

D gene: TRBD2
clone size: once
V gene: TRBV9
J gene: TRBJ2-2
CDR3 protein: CASSVVASGNTGELFF
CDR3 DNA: TGTGCCAGCAGCGTAGTAGCTAGCGGCAACACCGGGGAGCTGTTTTTT

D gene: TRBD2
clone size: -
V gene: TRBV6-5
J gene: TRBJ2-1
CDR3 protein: CASSTSGAGYNEQFF
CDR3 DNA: TGTGCCAGCAGCACTAGCGGGGCCGGCTACAATGAGCAGTTCTTC

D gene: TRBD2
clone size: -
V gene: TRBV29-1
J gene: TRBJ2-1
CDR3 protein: CSVRTGTSRGEQFF
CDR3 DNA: TGCAGCGTTCGAACCGGGACTAGTCGCGGTGAGCAGTTCTTC

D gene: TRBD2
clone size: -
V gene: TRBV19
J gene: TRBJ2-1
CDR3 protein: CASSGLAGGGEQFF
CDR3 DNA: TGTGCCAGTAGCGGACTAGCGGGAGGGGGTGAGCAGTTCTTC

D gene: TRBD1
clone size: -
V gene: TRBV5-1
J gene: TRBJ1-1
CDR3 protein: CASSLELGGHTEAFF
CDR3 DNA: TGCGCCAGCAGCTTGGAACTAGGGGGCCACACTGAAGCTTTCTTT